This passage covers 10 T cell receptor beta chains from one sample sequenced in a study of T cells after yellow fever vaccination. TCRdb reprocessed the 5' RACE reads with MiXCR, giving one entry per CDR3 protein. This table has around 310,000 distinct CDR3 sequences, 3.5% to 4.5% appearing once. The material was PBMCs, obtained 15 days after the yellow fever booster vaccination. These receptors came from a young man who received the YFV17D yellow fever vaccine.

This clonotype was detected only a few times. The rearrangement joins TRBV19 to TRBJ1-1, with D maybe TRBD1 (5 bases). This CDR3 contains 11 residues. V lost 7 bases, J lost 5 bases, and 8 bases lay in between. Germline V lookup: CDR1 LNHDA, CDR2 SQIVND (reference sequence). The CDR3 bases are TGTGCCAGTAAGGGGTGGACTGAAGCTTTCTTT. Residues: CASKGWTEAFF. The entire variable domain, with the rest obtained from reference TRBV19 and TRBJ1-1, is as follows: DGGITQSPKYLFRKEGQNVTLSCEQNLNHDAMYWYRQDPGQGLRLIYYSQIVNDFQKGDIAEGYSVSREKKESFPLTVTSAQKNPTAFYLCASKGWTEAFFGQGTRLTVV.

The table lists this clonotype with many counts. This rearrangement joins TRBV5-1 to TRBJ2-5; no definite D call. CDR3 size: 18 residues. V lost 0 bases to trimming and J lost 1 base, with 19 bases between them. Germline V lookup: CDR1 SGHRS, CDR2 YFSETQ. The CDR3 coding sequence is TGCGCCAGCAGCTTGGCCGCCACGTCCGGCAGGAGCCAAGAGACCCAGTACTTC. Its protein is CASSLAATSGRSQETQYF. The full variable domain, completed using reference TRBV5-1 and TRBJ2-5, is KAGVTQTPRYLIKTRGQQVTLSCSPISGHRSVSWYQQTPGQGLQFLFEYFSETQRNKGNFPGRFSGRQFSNSRSEMNVSTLELGDSALYLCASSLAATSGRSQETQYFGPGTRLLVL.

This clonotype showed up many times. The chain has TRBV7-2 and TRBJ1-2; D remains unclear. CDR1 and CDR2 (germline): SGHTA, FQGNSA. The V gene lost 6 bases and the J gene lost 7 bases, with 24 bases spanning the gap. The CDR3 has 16 residues. CDR3 in DNA: TGTGCCAGCAGTCGAGTCCAGGTGCCGACGAGCCGTGGCTACACCTTC. Protein: CASSRVQVPTSRGYTF.

The chain combines TRBV20-1 with TRBJ1-6; 8 bases fit TRBD1. The J segment lost 7 bases and the V segment lost 0 bases, leaving 5 bases of the junction unmatched. The CDR3 consists of 15 residues. Germline V gives CDR1 DFQATT, CDR2 SNEGSKA (reference sequence). The CDR3, as DNA: TGCAGTGCTAGAGATCATGACAGGGGCAATTCACCCCTCCACTTT. Translation gives CSARDHDRGNSPLHF.

This clonotype came up a few times. The chain uses TRBV7-2 and TRBJ1-2, with 11 bases identical to TRBD1. Trimming removed 2 bases from V and 7 bases from J; junction bases left unmatched: 15. CDR1 and CDR2 from the germline V gene are SGHTA and FQGNSA. The CDR3 runs 18 residues. CDR3 protein: CASSLNALSGQGALGYTF. DNA of the CDR3: TGTGCCAGCAGCTTAAATGCCTTAAGTGGACAGGGGGCTCTTGGCTACACCTTC.

There are many counts of this clonotype. The chain recombines TRBV29-1 with TRBJ2-2; unclear D gene. Between the trimmed V and J ends, which lost 3 bases and 2 bases, there was a span of 7 bases. The CDR3 contains 13 residues. Per germline, CDR1 SQVTM and CDR2 ANQGSEA. The CDR3 reads CSVEQENTGELFF. CDR3 bases: TGCAGCGTTGAGCAGGAAAACACCGGGGAGCTGTTTTTT.

This clonotype showed up many times. The chain uses TRBV12-3 or TRBV12-4 and TRBJ2-3; D is possibly TRBD1 or TRBD2 (6 bases each). The CDR3 runs to 15 residues. V lost 7 bases and J 2 bases, leaving 16 bases between the germline ends. The CDR3 DNA is TGTGCCAGCACTCCTCCGGGGGCGGACACAGATACGCAGTATTTT. Amino acids: CASTPPGADTDTQYF.

This clonotype was recorded at least ten times. This chain links TRBV5-4 with TRBJ2-5; TRBD1 matches at 8 bases. The length of the CDR3 is 14 residues. V was clipped by 4 bases and J by 5 bases; unmatched bases: 7. The germline V gene has CDR1 SGHNT and CDR2 YYREEE (reference sequence). The CDR3 sequence is CASSRQGSVETQYF. DNA of the CDR3: TGTGCCAGCAGCAGACAGGGGTCGGTGGAGACCCAGTACTTC.

There are many counts of this clonotype. V gene TRBV7-2 combines with J gene TRBJ2-1, with unresolved D. Trimming took 5 bases from V and 0 from J, leaving 11 bases between them. The CDR3 loop spans 15 amino acids. Looked up from germline, CDR1 is SGHTA and CDR2 is FQGNSA. CDR3: CASSKGADSYNEQFF. CDR3 nucleotide sequence: TGTGCCAGCAGCAAAGGTGCAGACTCCTACAATGAGCAGTTCTTC.

This clonotype was seen many times. This chain links TRBV20-1 with TRBJ2-1; the D is unclear. CDR3 size: 14 residues. CDR1 and CDR2 from the germline V gene are DFQATT and SNEGSKA (reference sequence). The germline V and J ends were trimmed by 6 bases and 0 bases, with 12 bases remaining between them. As DNA, the CDR3 is TGCAGTGCCTCGAGACGAAACTCCTACAATGAGCAGTTCTTC. As protein: CSASRRNSYNEQFF.